This TCR beta chain was captured by sequencing in a study of pediatric ulcerative colitis. The V gene lost 5 bases and the J gene lost 6 bases, with 7 bases spanning the gap. CDR3 length: 12 residues. The germline CDR1 and CDR2 sequences are SNHLY and FYNNEI. This clone was counted only a few times. Its antigen remains unidentified. The rectum was sampled with one to two pinch biopsies at colonoscopy. Findings of the study overall: Ulcerative colitis patients shared more blood-rectal clones than controls.

TCRdb keeps only in-frame clones here, not all; method: immunoSEQ multiplex PCR. The sample includes about 36,000 clones, around four fifths of them seen just once. The sequence was collected from a boy aged 5-17 years with moderate ulcerative colitis. The sequenced sample was gut tissue. This chain uses TRBV2 with TRBJ2-2; D is ambiguous. The CDR3 DNA reads as TGTGCCAGCAGTCTTAGTTCCGGGGAGCTGTTTTTT. Protein product: CASSLSSGELFF.